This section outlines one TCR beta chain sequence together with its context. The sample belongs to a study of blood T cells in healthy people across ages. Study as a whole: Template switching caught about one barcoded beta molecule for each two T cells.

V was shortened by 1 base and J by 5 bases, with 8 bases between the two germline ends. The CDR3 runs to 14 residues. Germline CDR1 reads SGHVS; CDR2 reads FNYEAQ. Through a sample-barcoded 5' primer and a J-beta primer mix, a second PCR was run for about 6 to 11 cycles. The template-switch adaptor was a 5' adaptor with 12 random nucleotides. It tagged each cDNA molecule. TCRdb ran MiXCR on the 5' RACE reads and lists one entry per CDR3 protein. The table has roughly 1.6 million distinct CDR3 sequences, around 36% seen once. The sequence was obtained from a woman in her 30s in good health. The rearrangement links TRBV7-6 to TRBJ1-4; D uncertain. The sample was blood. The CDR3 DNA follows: TGTGCCAGCAGCTTAGGGGCAGTAAATGAAAAACTGTTTTTT. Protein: CASSLGAVNEKLFF.